This T cell receptor (beta chain) is from a study of Graves' ophthalmopathy and Graves' hyperthyroidism. This clonotype was counted ten times or more. The germline V gene has CDR1 ENHRY and CDR2 SYGVKD. This CDR3 has 13 amino acids. J was trimmed by 3 bases and V by 6 bases; bases with no gene match: 2. The authors amplified TCR beta CDR3 regions, and they did so from RNA transcripts for repertoire sequencing. HTBI primers were employed in first-round RT-PCR, then a second-round multiplex PCR followed. TCRdb recomputed calls from the multiplex PCR reads with MiXCR, one row per CDR3 protein. The table has approximately 460,000 distinct CDR3 sequences, about an eighth seen once; the top ten hold over 8%.

This sequence originates from a woman in her 30s with Graves' ophthalmopathy. The chain couples TRBV10-3 to TRBJ1-1; 9 nucleotides align to TRBD1. The sequencing sample was made of blood. This CDR3 reads CAIRGQGHTEAFF. CDR3 coding DNA: TGTGCCATCAGGGGACAGGGTCACACTGAAGCTTTCTTT.